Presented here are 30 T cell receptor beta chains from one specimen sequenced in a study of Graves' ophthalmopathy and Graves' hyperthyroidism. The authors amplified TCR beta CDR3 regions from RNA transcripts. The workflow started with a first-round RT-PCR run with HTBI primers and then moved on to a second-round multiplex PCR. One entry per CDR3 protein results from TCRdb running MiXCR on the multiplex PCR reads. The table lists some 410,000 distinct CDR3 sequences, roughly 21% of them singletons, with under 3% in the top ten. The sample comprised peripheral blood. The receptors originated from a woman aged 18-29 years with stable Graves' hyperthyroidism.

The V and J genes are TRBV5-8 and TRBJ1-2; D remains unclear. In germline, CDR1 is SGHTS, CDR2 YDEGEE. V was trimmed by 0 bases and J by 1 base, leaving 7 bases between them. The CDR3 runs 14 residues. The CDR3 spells CASSLEGYNYGYTF. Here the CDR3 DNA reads TGTGCCAGCAGCTTGGAAGGATATAACTATGGCTACACCTTC.

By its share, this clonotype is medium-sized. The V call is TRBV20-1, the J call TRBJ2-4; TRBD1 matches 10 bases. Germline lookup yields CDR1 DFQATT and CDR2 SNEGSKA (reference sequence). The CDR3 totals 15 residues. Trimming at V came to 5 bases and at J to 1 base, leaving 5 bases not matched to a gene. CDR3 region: CSARWDRGAKNIQYF. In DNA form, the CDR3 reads TGCAGTGCTCGCTGGGACAGGGGTGCCAAAAACATTCAGTACTTC.

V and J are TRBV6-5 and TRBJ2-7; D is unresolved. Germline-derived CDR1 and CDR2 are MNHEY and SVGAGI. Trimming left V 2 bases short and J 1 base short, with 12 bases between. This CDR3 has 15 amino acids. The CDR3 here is CASSYLGGESYEQYF. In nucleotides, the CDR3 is TGTGCCAGCAGTTACCTTGGCGGAGAATCCTACGAGCAGTACTTC.

The CDR3 region is CASSLWDEPQHF. DNA for the CDR3: TGTGCCAGCAGCTTATGGGATGAGCCCCAGCATTTT. This chain connects TRBV7-9 to TRBJ1-5; D is unclear. CDR3 length equals 12 residues. V lost 2 bases and J 8 bases, leaving 7 bases between the germline ends. Germline CDR1 is SEHNR and CDR2 is FQNEAQ (reference sequence). The full variable domain, completed using reference TRBV7-9 and TRBJ1-5, is DTGVSQNPRHKITKRGQNVTFRCDPISEHNRLYWYRQTLGQGPEFLTYFQNEAQLEKSRLLSDRFSAERPKGSFSTLEIQRTEQGDSAMYLCASSLWDEPQHFGDGTRLSIL.

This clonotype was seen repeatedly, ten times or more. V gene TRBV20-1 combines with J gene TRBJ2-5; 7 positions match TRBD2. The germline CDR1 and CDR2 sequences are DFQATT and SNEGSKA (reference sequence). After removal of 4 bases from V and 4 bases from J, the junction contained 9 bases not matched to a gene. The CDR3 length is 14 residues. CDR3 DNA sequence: TGCAGTGCTATCCGCGGGAGTCCAGGAGAGACCCAGTACTTC. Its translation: CSAIRGSPGETQYF.

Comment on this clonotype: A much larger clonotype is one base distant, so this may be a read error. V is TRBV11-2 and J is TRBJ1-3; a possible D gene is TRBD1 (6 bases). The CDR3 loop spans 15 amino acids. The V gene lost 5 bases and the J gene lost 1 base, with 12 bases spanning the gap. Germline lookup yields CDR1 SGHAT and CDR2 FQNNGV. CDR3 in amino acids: CASSPRDKSGNTIYF. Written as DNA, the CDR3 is TGTGCCAGCAGCCCCCGGGACAAGTCTGGAAACACCATATATTTT.

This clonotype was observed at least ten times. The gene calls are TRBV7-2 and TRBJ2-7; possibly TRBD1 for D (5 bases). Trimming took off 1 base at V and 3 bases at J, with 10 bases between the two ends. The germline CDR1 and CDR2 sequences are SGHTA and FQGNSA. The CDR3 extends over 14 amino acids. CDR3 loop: CASSLGQGGYEQYF. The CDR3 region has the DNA TGTGCCAGCAGCTTAGGGCAGGGCGGCTACGAGCAGTACTTC.

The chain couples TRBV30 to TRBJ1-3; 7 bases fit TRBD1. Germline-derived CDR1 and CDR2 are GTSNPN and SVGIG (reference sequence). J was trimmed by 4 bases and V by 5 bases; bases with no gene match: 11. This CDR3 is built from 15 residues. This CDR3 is CAWQNKQGTGNTIYF. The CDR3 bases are TGTGCCTGGCAAAATAAACAGGGGACCGGAAACACCATATATTTT.

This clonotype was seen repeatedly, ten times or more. DNA for the CDR3: TGTGCCTTGTCGCCGGGACAGGGGATAGACACTGAAGCTTTCTTT. Translated: CALSPGQGIDTEAFF. This chain uses TRBV30 with TRBJ1-1; TRBD1 matches at 10 bases. The ends lost 7 bases at V and 3 bases at J; junction bases unmatched: 11. The germline V gene has CDR1 GTSNPN and CDR2 SVGIG (reference sequence). The CDR3 spans 15 residues.

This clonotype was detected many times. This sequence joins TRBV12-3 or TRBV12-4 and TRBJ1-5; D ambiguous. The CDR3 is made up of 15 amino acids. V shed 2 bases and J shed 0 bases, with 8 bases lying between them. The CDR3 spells CASSLSGYSNQPQHF. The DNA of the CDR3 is TGTGCCAGCAGTTTATCGGGTTATAGCAATCAGCCCCAGCATTTT.

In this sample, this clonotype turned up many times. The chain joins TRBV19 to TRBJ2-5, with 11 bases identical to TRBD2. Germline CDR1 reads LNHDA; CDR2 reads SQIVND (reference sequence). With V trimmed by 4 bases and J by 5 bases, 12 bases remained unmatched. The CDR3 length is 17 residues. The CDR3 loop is CASSTGTSGGPRETQYF. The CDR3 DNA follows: TGTGCCAGTAGTACGGGGACTAGCGGAGGCCCACGGGAGACCCAGTACTTC.

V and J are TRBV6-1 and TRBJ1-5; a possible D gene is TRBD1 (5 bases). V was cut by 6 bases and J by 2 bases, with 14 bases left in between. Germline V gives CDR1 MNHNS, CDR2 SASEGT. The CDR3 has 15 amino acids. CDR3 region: CASSRVGAGNQPQHF. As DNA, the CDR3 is TGTGCCAGCAGCCGAGTCGGGGCTGGCAATCAGCCCCAGCATTTT.

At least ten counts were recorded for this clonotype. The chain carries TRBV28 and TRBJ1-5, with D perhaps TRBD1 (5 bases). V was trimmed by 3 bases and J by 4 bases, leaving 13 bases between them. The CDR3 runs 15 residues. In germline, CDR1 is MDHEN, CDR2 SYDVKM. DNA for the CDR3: TGTGCCAGCAGTTTGTCGGGCAGGGCTAATCAGCCCCAGCATTTT. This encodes CASSLSGRANQPQHF.

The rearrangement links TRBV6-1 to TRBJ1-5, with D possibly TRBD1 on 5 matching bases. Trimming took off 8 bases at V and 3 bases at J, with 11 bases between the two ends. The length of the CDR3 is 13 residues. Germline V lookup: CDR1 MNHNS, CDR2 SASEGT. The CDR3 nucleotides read TGTGCCAGCCGGGACGGAATCAATCAGCCCCAGCATTTT. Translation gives CASRDGINQPQHF.

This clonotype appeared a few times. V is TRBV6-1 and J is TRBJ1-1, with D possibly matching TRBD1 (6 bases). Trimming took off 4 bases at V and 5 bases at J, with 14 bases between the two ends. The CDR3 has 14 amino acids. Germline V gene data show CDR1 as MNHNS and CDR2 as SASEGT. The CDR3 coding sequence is TGTGCCAGCAGTGGGGGGGGGCATGAGACTGAAGCTTTCTTT. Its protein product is CASSGGGHETEAFF.

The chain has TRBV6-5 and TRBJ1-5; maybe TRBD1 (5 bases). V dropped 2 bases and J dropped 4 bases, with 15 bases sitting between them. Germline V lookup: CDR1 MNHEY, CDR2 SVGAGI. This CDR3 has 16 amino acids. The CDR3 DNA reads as TGTGCCAGCAGTTACGTGGCGGGGCAGAGGAATCAGCCCCAGCATTTT. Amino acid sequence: CASSYVAGQRNQPQHF.

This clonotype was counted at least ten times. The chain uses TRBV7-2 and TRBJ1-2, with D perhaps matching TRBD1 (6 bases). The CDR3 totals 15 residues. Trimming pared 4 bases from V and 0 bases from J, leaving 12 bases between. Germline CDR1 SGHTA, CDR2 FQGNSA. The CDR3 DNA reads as TGTGCCAGCAGCTCACCAGGGGCTCCTAACTATGGCTACACCTTC. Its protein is CASSSPGAPNYGYTF.

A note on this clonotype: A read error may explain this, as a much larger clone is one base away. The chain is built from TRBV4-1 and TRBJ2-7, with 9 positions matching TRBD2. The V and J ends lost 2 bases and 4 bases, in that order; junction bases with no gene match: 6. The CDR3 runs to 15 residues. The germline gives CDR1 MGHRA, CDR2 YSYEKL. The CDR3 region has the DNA TGCGCCAGCAGCCAACCGACTAGCGGCTTTTACGAGCAGTACTTC. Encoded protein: CASSQPTSGFYEQYF.

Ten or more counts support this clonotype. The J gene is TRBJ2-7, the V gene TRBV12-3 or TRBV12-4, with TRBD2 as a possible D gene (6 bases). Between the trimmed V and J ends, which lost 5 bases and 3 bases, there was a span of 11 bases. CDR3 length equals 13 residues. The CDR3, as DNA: TGTGCCAGCAGTCGGGACTTCCTCTACGAGCAGTACTTC. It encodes CASSRDFLYEQYF.

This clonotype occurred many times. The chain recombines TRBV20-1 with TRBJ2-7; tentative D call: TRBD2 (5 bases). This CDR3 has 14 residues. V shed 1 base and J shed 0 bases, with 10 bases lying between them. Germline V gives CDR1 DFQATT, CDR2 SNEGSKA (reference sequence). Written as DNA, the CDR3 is TGCAGTGCTAGAGTAGGAGGCTACTCCTACGAGCAGTACTTC. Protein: CSARVGGYSYEQYF.

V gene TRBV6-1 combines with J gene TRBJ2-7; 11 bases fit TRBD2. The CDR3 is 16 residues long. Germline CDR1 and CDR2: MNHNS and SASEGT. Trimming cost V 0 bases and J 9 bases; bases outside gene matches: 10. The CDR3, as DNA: TGTGCCAGCAGTGAAGCGAGACTAGCGGGACCGTCGGTGCAGTACTTC. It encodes CASSEARLAGPSVQYF.

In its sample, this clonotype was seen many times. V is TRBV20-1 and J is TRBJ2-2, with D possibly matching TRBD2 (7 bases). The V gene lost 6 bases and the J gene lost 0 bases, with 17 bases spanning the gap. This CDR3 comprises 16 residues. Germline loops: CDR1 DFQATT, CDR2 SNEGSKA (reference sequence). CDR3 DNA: TGCAGTGCCCATAAGGGGGGGGGCGCGAACACCGGGGAGCTGTTTTTT. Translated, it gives CSAHKGGGANTGELFF.

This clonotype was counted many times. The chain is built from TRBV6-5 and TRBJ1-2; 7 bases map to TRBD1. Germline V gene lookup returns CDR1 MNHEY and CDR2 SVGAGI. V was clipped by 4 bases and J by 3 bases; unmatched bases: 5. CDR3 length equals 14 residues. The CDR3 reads CASSFSDRDYGYTF. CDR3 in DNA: TGTGCCAGCAGTTTTAGCGACAGGGACTATGGCTACACCTTC.

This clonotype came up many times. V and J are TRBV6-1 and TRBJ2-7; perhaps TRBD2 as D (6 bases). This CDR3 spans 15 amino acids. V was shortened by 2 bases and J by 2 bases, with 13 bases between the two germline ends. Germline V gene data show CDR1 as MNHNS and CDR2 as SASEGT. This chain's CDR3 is CASSEQGPGAYEQYF. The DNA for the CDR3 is TGTGCCAGCAGTGAACAAGGACCGGGGGCCTACGAGCAGTACTTC.

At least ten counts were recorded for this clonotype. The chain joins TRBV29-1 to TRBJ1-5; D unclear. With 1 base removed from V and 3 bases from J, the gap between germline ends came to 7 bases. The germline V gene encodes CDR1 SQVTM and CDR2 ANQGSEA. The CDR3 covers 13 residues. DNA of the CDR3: TGCAGCGTTGAAGTTGGGGTCAATCAGCCCCAGCATTTT. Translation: CSVEVGVNQPQHF.

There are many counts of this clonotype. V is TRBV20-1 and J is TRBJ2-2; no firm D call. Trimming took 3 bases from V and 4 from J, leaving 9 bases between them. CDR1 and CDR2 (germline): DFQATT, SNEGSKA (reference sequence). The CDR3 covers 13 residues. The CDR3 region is CSARPESTGELFF. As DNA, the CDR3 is TGCAGTGCTAGGCCAGAAAGCACCGGGGAGCTGTTTTTT.

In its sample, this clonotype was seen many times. The CDR3 DNA follows: TGTGCCAGCAGCCACGATGGTCCCTATGGCTACACCTTC. Amino acids: CASSHDGPYGYTF. The gene calls are TRBV3-1 and TRBJ1-2; D not resolved. Looked up from germline, CDR1 is LGHDT and CDR2 is YNNKEL (reference sequence). The CDR3 covers 13 residues. V was clipped by 3 bases and J by 4 bases, with 9 bases between them. The full variable domain, rest sourced from reference TRBV3-1 and TRBJ1-2, is DTAVSQTPKYLVTQMGNDKSIKCEQNLGHDTMYWYKQDSKKFLKIMFSYNNKELIINETVPNRFSPKSPDKAHLNLHINSLELGDSAVYFCASSHDGPYGYTFGSGTRLTVV.

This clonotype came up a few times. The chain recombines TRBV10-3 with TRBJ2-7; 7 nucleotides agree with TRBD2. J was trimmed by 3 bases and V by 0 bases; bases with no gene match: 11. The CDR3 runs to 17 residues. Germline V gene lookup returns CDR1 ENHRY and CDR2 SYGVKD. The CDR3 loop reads CAISESSGANQVYEQYF. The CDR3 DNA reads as TGTGCCATCAGTGAGTCGAGCGGGGCAAACCAGGTCTACGAGCAGTACTTC.

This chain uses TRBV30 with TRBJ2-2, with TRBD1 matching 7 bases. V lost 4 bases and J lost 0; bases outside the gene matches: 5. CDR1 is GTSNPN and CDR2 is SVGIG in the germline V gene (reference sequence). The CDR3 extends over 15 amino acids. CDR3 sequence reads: CAWIIQGTNTGELFF. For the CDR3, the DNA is TGTGCCTGGATAATACAGGGGACGAACACCGGGGAGCTGTTTTTT.

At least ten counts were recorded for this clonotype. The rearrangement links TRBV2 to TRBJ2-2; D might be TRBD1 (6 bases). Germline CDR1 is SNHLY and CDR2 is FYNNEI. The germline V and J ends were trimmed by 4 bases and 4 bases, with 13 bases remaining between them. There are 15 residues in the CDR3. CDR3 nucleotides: TGTGCCAGCAGTGGGTTGAGGGGGAGCACCGGGGAGCTGTTTTTT. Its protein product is CASSGLRGSTGELFF.